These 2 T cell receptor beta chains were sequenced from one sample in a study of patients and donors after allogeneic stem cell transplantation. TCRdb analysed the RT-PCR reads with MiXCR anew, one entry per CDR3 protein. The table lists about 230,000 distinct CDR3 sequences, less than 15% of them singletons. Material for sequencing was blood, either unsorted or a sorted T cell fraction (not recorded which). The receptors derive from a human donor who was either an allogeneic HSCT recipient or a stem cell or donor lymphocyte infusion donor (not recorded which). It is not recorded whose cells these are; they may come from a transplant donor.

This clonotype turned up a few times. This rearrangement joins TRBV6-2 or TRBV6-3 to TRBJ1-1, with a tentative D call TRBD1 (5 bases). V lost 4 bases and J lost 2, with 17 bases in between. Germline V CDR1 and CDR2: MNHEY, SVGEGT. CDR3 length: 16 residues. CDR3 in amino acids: CASSLGRRQTNTEAFF. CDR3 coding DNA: TGTGCCAGCAGTTTAGGTCGACGACAGACTAACACTGAAGCTTTCTTT.

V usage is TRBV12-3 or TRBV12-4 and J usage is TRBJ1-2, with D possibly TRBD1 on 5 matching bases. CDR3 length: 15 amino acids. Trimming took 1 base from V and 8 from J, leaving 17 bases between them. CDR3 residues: CASSLVGGGRGGYTF. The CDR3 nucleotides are TGTGCCAGCAGTTTAGTGGGGGGGGGTCGTGGAGGCTACACCTTC.